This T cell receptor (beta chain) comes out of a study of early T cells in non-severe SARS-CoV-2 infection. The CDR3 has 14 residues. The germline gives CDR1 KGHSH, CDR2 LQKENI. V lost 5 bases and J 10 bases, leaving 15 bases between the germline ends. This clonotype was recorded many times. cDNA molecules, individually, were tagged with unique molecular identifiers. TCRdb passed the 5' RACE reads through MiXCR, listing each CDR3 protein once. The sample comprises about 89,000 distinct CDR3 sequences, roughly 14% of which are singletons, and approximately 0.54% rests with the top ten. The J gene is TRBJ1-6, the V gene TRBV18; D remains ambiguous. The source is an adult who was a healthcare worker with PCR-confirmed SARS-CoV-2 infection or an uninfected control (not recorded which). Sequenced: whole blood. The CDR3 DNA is TGTGCCAGCTCAAGGTCCGGGGAACGATCACCCCTCCACTTT. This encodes CASSRSGERSPLHF.